This TCR beta chain was recovered during a study of beta chain features in type 1 diabetes. Every isolated RNA sample was fully reverse transcribed, so sequencing captured expressed TCRB transcripts. The assay was immunoSEQ multiplex PCR, and TCRdb's table has in-frame clones only and misses some. The data show approximately 27,000 clones, 49% seen once. Notes on the study in general: A moderate, significant TCRB CDR3 shortening appeared in type 1 diabetes across four CD4+ subsets. VDJ junctions sequenced from type 1 diabetes patients showed fewer insertions and more deletions.

Points on this clone: Antigen unknown.

The germline V gene encodes CDR1 MNHGY and CDR2 SVAAGI. The V and J ends lost 0 bases and 7 bases, in that order; junction bases with no gene match: 6. The CDR3 runs to 16 residues. Blood was drawn once from each donor into heparinised tubes. The draws averaged about 110 mL. Sequencing was carried out using stem cell memory CD4+ T cells from blood. The receptor's source is a man aged 30 to 45 with type 1 diabetes. This chain uses TRBV6-9 with TRBJ2-2; TRBD1 agrees at 9 bases. The CDR3 loop is CASSYSRQGDGGELFF. In DNA form, the CDR3 reads TGTGCCAGCAGTTATTCAAGACAGGGGGATGGCGGGGAGCTGTTTTTT.